This T cell receptor (beta chain) was recorded in a study of regulatory T cells in long-lasting Graves disease. The time point denotes: newly diagnosed GD, antithyroid drugs for less than 3 months. The TCR library was prepared using RNA isolated from PBMCs. This clonotype was picked up many times. Building of the TCR beta libraries involved iRepertoire HTBI primers and Arm-PCR of CDR3 regions. In the original analysis: Taken together, the samples had fewer than 70 TRBV and roughly 15 TRBJ segments identified. TCRdb ran MiXCR on the multiplex PCR reads and lists one entry per CDR3 protein. The V and J calls here are based on TCRdb, not the publication. The sample contains around 400,000 distinct CDR3 sequences, 10% to 15% of which appear only once. The CDR3 is 14 amino acids. Germline CDR1 LGHNA, CDR2 YNFKEQ. V lost 3 bases and J 8 bases, leaving 16 bases between the germline ends. The same specimen was also included in a second study, on T cells in Graves' hyperthyroidism and ophthalmopathy. From that study: Uncontrolled infection, other autoimmune disease, pregnancy and lactation each barred patients from inclusion. RT-PCR in the first round (using the HTBI primer set) targeted the TCR CDR3.

The J gene is TRBJ1-2, the V gene TRBV4-2; the D gene is possibly TRBD1 (6 bases). The source was peripheral blood mononuclear cells (PBMCs), collected at new diagnosis, from a patient treated with antithyroid drugs. The receptor was derived from a woman under 30 with Graves disease. For the CDR3, the DNA is TGTGCCAGCAGCCAGAGGGCAGGGGAGGTGGGCTACACCTTC. Protein product: CASSQRAGEVGYTF.